This entry lists 3 T cell receptor beta chains sequenced from one sample in a study of CD4 T cells in relation to SARS-CoV-2 and coronaviruses (dated by TCRdb to the early 2020s). These receptors have no identified antigens. Libraries were constructed by the immunoSEQ multiplex PCR assay. Sourced from immuneACCESS, this table was stored by TCRdb with only in-frame sequences that have V and J called. A share of the clones is absent; for the studies checked, an unresolved V gene accounts for under half, and the remainder has no known explanation. The sample data list about 36,000 clones, and around 80% of these were observed just once. The ten largest clones take up roughly 2.8% of the sample. Sequencing was done on a sample of memory CD4+ T cells from PBMCs, cultured in vitro. This sample's cell subset or site label indicates: memory (non-naive) CD4+ T cells. The source of these receptors is an adult with COVID-19.

This chain's CDR3 is CASSPRENTEAFF. The CDR3 DNA reads TGTGCCAGCTCACCAAGGGAGAACACTGAAGCTTTCTTT. The chain recombines TRBV18 with TRBJ1-1; D uncertain. This CDR3 is built from 13 residues. V lost 2 bases, J lost 1 base, and 5 bases lay in between. Germline-derived CDR1 and CDR2 are KGHSH and LQKENI.

The chain carries TRBV21-1 and TRBJ2-1; the table calls TRBD1, which could not be checked here. TRBV21-1 represents a pseudogene. The CDR3 has 16 residues. CDR3 protein: CASSKGVQGLYNEQFF. The DNA for the CDR3 is TGTGCCAGCAGCAAAGGGGTCCAGGGGTTATACAATGAGCAGTTCTTC.

The table lists this clone with a few counts. The chain carries TRBV13 and TRBJ1-2; a possible D gene is TRBD1 (6 bases). Germline V CDR1 and CDR2: PRHDT, FYEKMQ (reference sequence). The V and J ends lost 5 bases and 6 bases respectively, with 13 bases between them. The CDR3 is 13 residues long. The CDR3 here is CASSARDTDGYTF. The CDR3, as DNA: TGTGCCAGCAGCGCCCGGGACACGGATGGCTACACCTTC.